This T cell receptor beta chain was documented in a study of T-cell reconstitution after alpha-beta-depleted transplantation in children. General study points: Reports say that about two months after transplant, the alpha-beta T cells came out of several hundred graft clones that had expanded. TCRbeta diversity was high at day 60 in some patients (a result of surviving recipient T cells and thymic progenitors). T cells produced anew were the main source of T-cell counts and diversity one year after transplant.

This CDR3 has 17 residues. V lost 1 base and J lost 4, with 17 bases in between. Germline assignment: CDR1 LGHDT and CDR2 YNNKEL (reference sequence). Unique molecular identifiers were built into the TCRbeta library. TCRdb re-called the PCR reads through MiXCR, storing one row per CDR3 protein. The repertoire includes 120,000 to 150,000 distinct CDR3 sequences, roughly 8.8% of them detected once, and around a sixth sits in the top ten. A few counts support this clonotype. The target antigen is unknown. The source of this sequence is a female patient aged 2-9 years who had a stem cell transplant for congenital amegakaryocytic thrombocytopenia, so the T cells may come from the graft donor. This specimen consisted of PBMCs, mostly from graft donor cells, obtained 180 days after TCRalphabeta/CD19-depleted stem cell transplant. The rearrangement joins TRBV3-1 to TRBJ2-1; the D is unclear. DNA for the CDR3: TGTGCCAGCAGCCAAGTCCTCCCCCTGGGAAGATACAATGAGCAGTTCTTC. This encodes CASSQVLPLGRYNEQFF.